This T cell receptor beta chain is drawn from a study of blood T cell repertoires in COVID-19. Overall study: Sites in the United States, Italy and Spain provided acute and convalescent COVID-19 samples. PBMCs, B-cell-depleted T cells, or T cells were the source of the cDNA or gDNA that made up the material.

Generated by immunoSEQ multiplex PCR, the TCRdb table keeps only in-frame clones and is missing some. Counted here are under 250,000 clones, about nine tenths occurring once; the ten biggest clones make up 2.5% to 3.5%. The CDR3 runs to 11 residues. From germline, CDR1 is SQVTM and CDR2 ANQGSEA. This clone was seen only once. The clonotype was recovered from a woman aged 55 to 70 with acute or convalescent COVID-19. The sequenced sample was peripheral blood. This rearrangement joins TRBV29-1 to TRBJ2-5; D might be TRBD2 (7 bases). The CDR3 reads CPRGRGETQYF. DNA for the CDR3: TGCCCGCGGGGGCGGGGAGAGACCCAGTACTTC.